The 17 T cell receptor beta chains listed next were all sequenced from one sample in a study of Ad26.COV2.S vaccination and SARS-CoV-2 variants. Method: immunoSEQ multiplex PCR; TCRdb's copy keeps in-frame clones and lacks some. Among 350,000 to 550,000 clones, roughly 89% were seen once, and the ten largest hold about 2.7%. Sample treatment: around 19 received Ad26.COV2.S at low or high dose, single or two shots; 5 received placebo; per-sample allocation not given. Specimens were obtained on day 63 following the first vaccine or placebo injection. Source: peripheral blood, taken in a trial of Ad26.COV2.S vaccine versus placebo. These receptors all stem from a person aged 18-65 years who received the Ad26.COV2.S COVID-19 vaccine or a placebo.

CDR3 sequence (DNA): TGCGCCAGCAGCTGGGAGGGACCGACTCTGGAGACCCAGTACTTC. Protein: CASSWEGPTLETQYF. The chain uses TRBV5-1 and TRBJ2-5, with 7 bases aligning to TRBD2. The CDR3 consists of 15 residues. Germline-derived CDR1 and CDR2 are SGHRS and YFSETQ. V trimming: 3 bases; J trimming: 5 bases; junction bases outside the gene matches: 10.

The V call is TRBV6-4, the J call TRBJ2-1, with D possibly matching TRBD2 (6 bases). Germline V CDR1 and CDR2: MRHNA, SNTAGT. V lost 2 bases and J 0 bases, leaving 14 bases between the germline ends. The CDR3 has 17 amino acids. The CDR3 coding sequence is TGTGCCAGCAGTGACGCTTTTACCGGGAGCTCCTACAATGAGCAGTTCTTC. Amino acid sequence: CASSDAFTGSSYNEQFF.

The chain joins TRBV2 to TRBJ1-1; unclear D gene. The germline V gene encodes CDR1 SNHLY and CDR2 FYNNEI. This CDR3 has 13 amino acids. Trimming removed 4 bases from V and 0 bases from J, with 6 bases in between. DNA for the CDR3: TGTGCCAGCAGTGTCTCTATGAACACTGAAGCTTTCTTT. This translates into CASSVSMNTEAFF. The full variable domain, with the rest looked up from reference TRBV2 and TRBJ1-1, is EPEVTQTPSHQVTQMGQEVILRCVPISNHLYFYWYRQILGQKVEFLVSFYNNEISEKSEIFDDQFSVERPDGSNFTLKIRSTKLEDSAMYFCASSVSMNTEAFFGQGTRLTVV.

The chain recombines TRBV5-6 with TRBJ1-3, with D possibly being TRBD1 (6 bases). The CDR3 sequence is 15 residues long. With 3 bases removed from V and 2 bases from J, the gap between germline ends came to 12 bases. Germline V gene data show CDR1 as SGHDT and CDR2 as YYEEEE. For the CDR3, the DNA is TGTGCCAGCAGCTCCGGGACAAACACTGGAAACACCATATATTTT. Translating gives CASSSGTNTGNTIYF.

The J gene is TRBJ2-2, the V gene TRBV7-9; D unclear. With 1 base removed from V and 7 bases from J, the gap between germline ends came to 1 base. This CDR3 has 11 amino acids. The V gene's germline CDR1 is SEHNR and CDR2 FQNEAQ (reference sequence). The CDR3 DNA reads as TGTGCCAGCAGCTTAGACGGGGAGCTGTTTTTT. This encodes CASSLDGELFF.

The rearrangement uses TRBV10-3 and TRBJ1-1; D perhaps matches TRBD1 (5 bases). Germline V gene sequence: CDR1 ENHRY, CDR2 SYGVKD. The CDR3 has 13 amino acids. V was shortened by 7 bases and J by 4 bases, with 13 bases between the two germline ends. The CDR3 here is CAIKGTAGTEAFF. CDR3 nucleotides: TGTGCCATCAAAGGGACGGCTGGCACTGAAGCTTTCTTT.

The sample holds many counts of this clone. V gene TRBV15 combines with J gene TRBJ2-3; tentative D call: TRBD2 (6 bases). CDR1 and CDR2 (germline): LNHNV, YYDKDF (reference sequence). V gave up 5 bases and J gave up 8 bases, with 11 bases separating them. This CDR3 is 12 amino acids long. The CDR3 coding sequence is TGTGCCACCAGCTCATGGGAGGCTACGCAGTATTTT. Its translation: CATSSWEATQYF.

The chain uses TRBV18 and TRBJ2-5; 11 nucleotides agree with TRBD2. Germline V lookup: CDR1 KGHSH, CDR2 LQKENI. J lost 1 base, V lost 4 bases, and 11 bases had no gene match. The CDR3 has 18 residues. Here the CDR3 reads CASSRSYAGTSGQETQYF. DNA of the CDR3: TGTGCCAGCTCACGCTCGTACGCCGGGACTAGCGGCCAAGAGACCCAGTACTTC.

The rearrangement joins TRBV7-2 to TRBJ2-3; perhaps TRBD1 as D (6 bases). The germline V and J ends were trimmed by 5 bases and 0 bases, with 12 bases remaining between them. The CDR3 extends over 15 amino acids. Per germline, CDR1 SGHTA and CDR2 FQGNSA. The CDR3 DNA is TGTGCCAGCAGCCCCGGGACACCAAGCACAGATACGCAGTATTTT. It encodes CASSPGTPSTDTQYF.

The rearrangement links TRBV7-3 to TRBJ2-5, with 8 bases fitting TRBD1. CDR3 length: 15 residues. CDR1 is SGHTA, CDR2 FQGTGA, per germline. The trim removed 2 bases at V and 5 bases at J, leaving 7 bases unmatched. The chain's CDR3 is CASSLSPDRVETQYF. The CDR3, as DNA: TGTGCCAGCAGCTTATCCCCGGACAGGGTGGAGACCCAGTACTTC. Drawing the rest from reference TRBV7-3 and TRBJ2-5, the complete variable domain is GAGVSQTPSNKVTEKGKYVELRCDPISGHTALYWYRQSLGQGPEFLIYFQGTGAADDSGLPNDRFFAVRPEGSVSTLKIQRTERGDSAVYLCASSLSPDRVETQYFGPGTRLLVL.

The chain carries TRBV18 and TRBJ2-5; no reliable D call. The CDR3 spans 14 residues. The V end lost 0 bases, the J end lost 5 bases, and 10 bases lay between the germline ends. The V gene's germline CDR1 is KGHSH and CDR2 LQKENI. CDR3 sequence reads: CASSPPGIRETQYF. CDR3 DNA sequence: TGTGCCAGCTCACCACCAGGTATTCGCGAGACCCAGTACTTC.

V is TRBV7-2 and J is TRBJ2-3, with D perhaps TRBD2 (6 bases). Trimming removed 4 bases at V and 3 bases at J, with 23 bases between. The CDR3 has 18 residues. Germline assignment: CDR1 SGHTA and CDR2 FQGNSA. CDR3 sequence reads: CASSSPRGRSPQTDTQYF. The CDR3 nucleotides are TGTGCCAGCAGCTCCCCGCGGGGTCGAAGCCCCCAAACAGATACGCAGTATTTT.

The CDR3 bases are TGTGCCAGCGGCCCGGGGGACGAGCAGTACGTC. Translating it yields CASGPGDEQYV. V and J are TRBV2 and TRBJ2-7, with a possible D match to TRBD2 (6 bases). This CDR3 is 11 amino acids long. V gave up 8 bases and J gave up 5 bases, with 10 bases separating them. Germline CDR1 SNHLY, CDR2 FYNNEI.

The CDR3 DNA sequence: TGTGCCATTGGACGGAAGGGGCCGAACTATGGCTACACCTTC. It encodes CAIGRKGPNYGYTF. The V and J genes are TRBV30 and TRBJ1-2; possibly TRBD1 for D (5 bases). In germline, CDR1 is GTSNPN, CDR2 SVGIG (reference sequence). V lost 8 bases to trimming and J lost 2 bases, with 18 bases between them. CDR3 size: 14 residues.

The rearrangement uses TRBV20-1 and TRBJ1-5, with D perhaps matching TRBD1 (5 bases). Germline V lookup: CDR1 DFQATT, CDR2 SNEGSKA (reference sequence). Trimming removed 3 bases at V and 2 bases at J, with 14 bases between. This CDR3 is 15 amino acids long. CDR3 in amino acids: CSASDPLGGNQPQHF. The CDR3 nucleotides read TGCAGTGCTAGTGACCCATTAGGGGGCAATCAGCCCCAGCATTTT.

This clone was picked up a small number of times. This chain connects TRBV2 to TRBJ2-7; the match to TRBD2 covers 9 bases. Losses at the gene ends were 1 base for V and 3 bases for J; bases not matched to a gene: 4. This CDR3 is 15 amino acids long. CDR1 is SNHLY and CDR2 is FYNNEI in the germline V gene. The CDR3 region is CASSEGLAGIYEQYV. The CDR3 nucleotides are TGTGCCAGCAGTGAAGGGCTAGCGGGGATCTACGAGCAGTACGTC.

CDR3 sequence: CASSAVVSYNEQFF. DNA of the CDR3: TGTGCCAGCAGCGCTGTGGTATCCTACAATGAGCAGTTCTTC. The genes are TRBV9 and TRBJ2-1; no reliable D call. V lost 3 bases to trimming and J lost 1 base, with 8 bases between them. Germline V gives CDR1 SGDLS, CDR2 YYNGEE. The CDR3 spans 14 residues.